This T cell receptor (beta chain) was observed in a study of T cell repertoires in cytomegalovirus infection (dated by TCRdb to between 2017 and 2020). Some background on the complete study: Because public TCR beta signatures pointed to carriage of CMV infection together with the matching HLA type, the HLA type of each donor mattered for the analysis.

The sequencer was an Illumina HiSeq 1500. TCRdb reworked the public reads: Q25 trimming with fastp, MiXCR clone assembly, productive beta chains retained. Under each unique CDR3 protein, matching rows form one entry showing the most common genes and DNA. A total of about 260,000 distinct CDR3 sequences appear in this sample, around 15% of them only once. Around 8.1% of the sample is held by the ten biggest clonotypes. Concerning this clonotype: The antigen it recognizes is unknown. No base quality values were provided; no much bigger clone lies one nucleotide off.

What the research found in general, with its limitations: The ex vivo response was dominated by HLA-C-restricted CMV-specific TCR beta clonotypes, which also provided the single most frequent clonotype in two of eight donors. Carriers of CMV infection plus the relevant HLA type were discriminated by the cumulative frequency of public TCR beta family members in the study cohort and in an independent 352-donor cohort.

The germline V gene provides CDR1 SGHVT and CDR2 SQSDAQ. The CDR3 spans 14 residues, from the cysteine through the phenylalanine. Left in the record is the CDR3 DNA by itself, 42 bases read in frame from the first base. V ends up 4 bases short and J 5 bases short, with an unmatched junction base count of 3. The V and J genes are TRBV7-4 and TRBJ1-1; TRBD1 aligns with 11 central bases. The sample consisted of PBMCs. This sequence was found in a human donor in good health (CMV status not recorded). Some clones in this sample may be carry-over from other donors' samples. The CDR3 sequence is CASSWDRGNTEAFF. The DNA is as follows: TGTGCCAGCAGCTGGGACAGGGGGAATACTGAAGCTTTCTTT.